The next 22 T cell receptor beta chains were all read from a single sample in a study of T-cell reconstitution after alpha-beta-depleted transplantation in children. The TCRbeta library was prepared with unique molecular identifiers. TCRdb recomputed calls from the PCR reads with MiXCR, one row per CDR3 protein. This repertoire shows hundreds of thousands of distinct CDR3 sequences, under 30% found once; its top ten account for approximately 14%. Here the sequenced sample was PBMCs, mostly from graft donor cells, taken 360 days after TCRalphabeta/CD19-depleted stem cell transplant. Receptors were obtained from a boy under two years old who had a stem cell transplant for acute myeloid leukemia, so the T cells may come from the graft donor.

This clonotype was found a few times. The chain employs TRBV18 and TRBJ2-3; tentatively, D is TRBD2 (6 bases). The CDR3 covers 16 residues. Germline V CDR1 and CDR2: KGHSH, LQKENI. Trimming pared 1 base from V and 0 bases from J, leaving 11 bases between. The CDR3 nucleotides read TGTGCCAGCTCACCACAGGGACTCGCTAGCACAGATACGCAGTATTTT. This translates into CASSPQGLASTDTQYF.

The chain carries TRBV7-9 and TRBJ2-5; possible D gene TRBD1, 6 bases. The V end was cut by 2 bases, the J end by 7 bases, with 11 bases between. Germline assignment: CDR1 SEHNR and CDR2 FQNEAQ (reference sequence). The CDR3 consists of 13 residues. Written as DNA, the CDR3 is TGTGCCAGCAGCTTAACAGGGATCGGGACCCAGTACTTC. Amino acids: CASSLTGIGTQYF. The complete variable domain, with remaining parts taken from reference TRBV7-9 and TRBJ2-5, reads DTGVSQNPRHKITKRGQNVTFRCDPISEHNRLYWYRQTLGQGPEFLTYFQNEAQLEKSRLLSDRFSAERPKGSFSTLEIQRTEQGDSAMYLCASSLTGIGTQYFGPGTRLLVL.

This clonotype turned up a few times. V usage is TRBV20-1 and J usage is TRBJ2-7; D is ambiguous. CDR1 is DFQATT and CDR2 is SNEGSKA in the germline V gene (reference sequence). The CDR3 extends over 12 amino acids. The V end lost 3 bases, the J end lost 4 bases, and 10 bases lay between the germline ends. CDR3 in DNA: TGCAGTGCTAGTAAGGTAGCTTACGAGCAGTACTTC. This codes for CSASKVAYEQYF.

The DNA for the CDR3 is TGTGCCATCAGTGGGAGTAGGATGAACACTGAAGCTTTCTTT. Translating it yields CAISGSRMNTEAFF. This chain joins TRBV10-3 and TRBJ1-1; D is undetermined. Trimming removed 4 bases from V and 0 bases from J, with 9 bases in between. CDR1 and CDR2 from the germline V gene are ENHRY and SYGVKD. The CDR3 contains 14 residues.

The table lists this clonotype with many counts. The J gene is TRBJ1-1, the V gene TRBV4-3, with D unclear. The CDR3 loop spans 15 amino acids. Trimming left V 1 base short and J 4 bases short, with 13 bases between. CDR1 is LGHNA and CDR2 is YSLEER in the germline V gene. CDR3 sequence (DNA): TGCGCCAGCAGCCAAGTCGTTCGGGGTCCCACTGAAGCTTTCTTT. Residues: CASSQVVRGPTEAFF.

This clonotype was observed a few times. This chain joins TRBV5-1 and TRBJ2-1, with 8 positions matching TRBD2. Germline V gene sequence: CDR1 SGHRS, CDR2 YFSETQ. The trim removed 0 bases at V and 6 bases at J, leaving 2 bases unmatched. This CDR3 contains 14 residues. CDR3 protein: CASSLDGGGNEQFF. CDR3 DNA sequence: TGCGCCAGCAGCTTGGACGGGGGGGGCAATGAGCAGTTCTTC.

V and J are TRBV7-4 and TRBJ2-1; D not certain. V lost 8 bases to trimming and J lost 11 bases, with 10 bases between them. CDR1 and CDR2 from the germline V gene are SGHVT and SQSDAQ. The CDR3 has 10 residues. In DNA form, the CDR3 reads TGTGCCAGCCCTTCCCCCCAGCAGTTCTTC. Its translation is CASPSPQQFF.

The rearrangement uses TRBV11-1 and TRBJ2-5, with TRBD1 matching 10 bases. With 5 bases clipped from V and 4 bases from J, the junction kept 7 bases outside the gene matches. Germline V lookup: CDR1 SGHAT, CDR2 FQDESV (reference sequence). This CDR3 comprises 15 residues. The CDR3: CASSGTTGGTETQYF. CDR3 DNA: TGTGCCAGCAGCGGTACGACAGGGGGCACAGAGACCCAGTACTTC.

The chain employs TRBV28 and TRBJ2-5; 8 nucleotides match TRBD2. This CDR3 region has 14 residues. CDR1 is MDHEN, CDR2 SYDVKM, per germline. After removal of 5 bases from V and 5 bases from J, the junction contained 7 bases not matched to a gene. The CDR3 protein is CASSTSGPRETQYF. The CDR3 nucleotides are TGTGCCAGCAGTACTAGCGGCCCAAGGGAGACCCAGTACTTC.

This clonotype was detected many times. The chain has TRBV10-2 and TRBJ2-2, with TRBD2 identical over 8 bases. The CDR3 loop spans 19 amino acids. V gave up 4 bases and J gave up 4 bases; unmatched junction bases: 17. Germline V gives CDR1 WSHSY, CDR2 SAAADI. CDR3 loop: CASSAWVEWTSPFTGELFF. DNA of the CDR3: TGCGCCAGCAGTGCCTGGGTTGAATGGACTAGCCCCTTCACCGGGGAGCTGTTTTTT.

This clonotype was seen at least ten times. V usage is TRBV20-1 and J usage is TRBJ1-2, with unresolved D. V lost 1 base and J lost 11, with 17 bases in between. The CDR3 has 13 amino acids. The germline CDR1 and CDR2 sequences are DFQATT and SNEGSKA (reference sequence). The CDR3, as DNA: TGCAGTGCTAGAGCAGCAGGCCCAATTGGGTACACCTTC. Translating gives CSARAAGPIGYTF.

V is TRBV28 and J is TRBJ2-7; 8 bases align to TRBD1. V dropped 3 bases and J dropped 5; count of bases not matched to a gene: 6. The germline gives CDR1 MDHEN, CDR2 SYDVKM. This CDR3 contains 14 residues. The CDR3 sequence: CASSLIQGAHEQYV. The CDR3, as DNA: TGTGCCAGCAGTTTGATCCAGGGGGCCCACGAGCAGTACGTC.

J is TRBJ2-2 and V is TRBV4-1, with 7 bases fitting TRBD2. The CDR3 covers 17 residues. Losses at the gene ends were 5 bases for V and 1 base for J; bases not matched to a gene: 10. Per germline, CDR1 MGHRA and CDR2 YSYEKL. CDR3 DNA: TGCGCCAGCAGCTTAAAAAGGGGACTAAAGAACACCGGGGAGCTGTTTTTT. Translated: CASSLKRGLKNTGELFF.

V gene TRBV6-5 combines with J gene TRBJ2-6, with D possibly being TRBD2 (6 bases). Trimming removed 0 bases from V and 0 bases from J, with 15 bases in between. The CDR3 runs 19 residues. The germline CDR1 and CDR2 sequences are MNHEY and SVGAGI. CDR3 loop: CASSYSGEGRSSGANVLTF. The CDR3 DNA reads TGTGCCAGCAGTTACTCCGGCGAGGGGAGGTCCTCTGGGGCCAACGTCCTGACTTTC.

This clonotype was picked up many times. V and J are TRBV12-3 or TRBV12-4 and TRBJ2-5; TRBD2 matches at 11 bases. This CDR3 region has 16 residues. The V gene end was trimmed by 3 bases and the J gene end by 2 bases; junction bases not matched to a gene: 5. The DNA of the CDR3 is TGTGCCAGCAGTTTTGCAGGGACTAGCGGACAAGAGACCCAGTACTTC. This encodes CASSFAGTSGQETQYF.

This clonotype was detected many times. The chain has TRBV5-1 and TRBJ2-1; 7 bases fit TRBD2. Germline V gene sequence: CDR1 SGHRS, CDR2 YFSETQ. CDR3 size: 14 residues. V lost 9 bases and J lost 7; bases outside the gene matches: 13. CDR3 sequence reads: CATRATGGWNEQFF. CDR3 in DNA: TGCGCCACCCGGGCGACGGGGGGATGGAATGAGCAGTTCTTC.

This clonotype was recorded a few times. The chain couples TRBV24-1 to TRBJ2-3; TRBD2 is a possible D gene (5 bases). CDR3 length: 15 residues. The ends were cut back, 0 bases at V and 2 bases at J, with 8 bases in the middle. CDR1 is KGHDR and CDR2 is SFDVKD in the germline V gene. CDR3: CATSDLDGITDTQYF. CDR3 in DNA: TGTGCCACCAGTGATTTGGACGGGATCACAGATACGCAGTATTTT.

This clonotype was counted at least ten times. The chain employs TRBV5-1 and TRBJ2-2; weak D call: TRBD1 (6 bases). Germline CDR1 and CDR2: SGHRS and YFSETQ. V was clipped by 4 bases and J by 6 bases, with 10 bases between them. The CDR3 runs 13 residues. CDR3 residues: CASSPTGPGELFF. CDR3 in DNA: TGCGCCAGCAGCCCAACAGGGCCCGGGGAGCTGTTTTTT. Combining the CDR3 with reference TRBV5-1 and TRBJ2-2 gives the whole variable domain KAGVTQTPRYLIKTRGQQVTLSCSPISGHRSVSWYQQTPGQGLQFLFEYFSETQRNKGNFPGRFSGRQFSNSRSEMNVSTLELGDSALYLCASSPTGPGELFFGEGSRLTVL.

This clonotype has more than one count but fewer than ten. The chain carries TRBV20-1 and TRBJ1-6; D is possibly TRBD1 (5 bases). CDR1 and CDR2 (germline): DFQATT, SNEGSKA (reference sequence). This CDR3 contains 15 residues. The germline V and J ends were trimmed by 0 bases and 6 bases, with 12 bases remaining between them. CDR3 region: CSARDGGVGNSPLHF. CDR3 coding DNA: TGCAGTGCTAGAGATGGAGGGGTCGGTAATTCACCCCTCCACTTT.

CDR3 nucleotide sequence: TGTGCCAGCAGGTCCTCCTGGGGGCCTCCGGGAGAGACCCAGTACTTC. The encoded protein is CASRSSWGPPGETQYF. The chain joins TRBV11-2 to TRBJ2-5; tentative D call: TRBD1 (6 bases). V was cut by 6 bases and J by 4 bases, with 21 bases left in between. CDR1 is SGHAT, CDR2 FQNNGV, per germline. This CDR3 comprises 16 residues. The full variable domain, in which reference TRBV11-2 and TRBJ2-5 provide the parts outside the CDR3, is EAGVAQSPRYKIIEKRQSVAFWCNPISGHATLYWYQQILGQGPKLLIQFQNNGVVDDSQLPKDRFSAERLKGVDSTLKIQPAKLEDSAVYLCASRSSWGPPGETQYFGPGTRLLVL.

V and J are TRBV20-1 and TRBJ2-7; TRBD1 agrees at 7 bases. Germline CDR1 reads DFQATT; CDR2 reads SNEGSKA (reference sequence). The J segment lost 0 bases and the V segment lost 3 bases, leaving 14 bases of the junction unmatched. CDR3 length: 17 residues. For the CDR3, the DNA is TGCAGTGCTAGGGAGAGGGGACAGCTGCCCCTCTCCTACGAGCAGTACGTC. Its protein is CSARERGQLPLSYEQYV.

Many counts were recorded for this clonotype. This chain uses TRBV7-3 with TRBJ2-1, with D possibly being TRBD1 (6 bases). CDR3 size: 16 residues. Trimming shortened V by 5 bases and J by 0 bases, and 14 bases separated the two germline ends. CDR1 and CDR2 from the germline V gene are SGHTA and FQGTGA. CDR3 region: CASSLGHQSSYNEQFF. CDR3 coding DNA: TGTGCCAGCAGCCTGGGACACCAGAGCTCCTACAATGAGCAGTTCTTC. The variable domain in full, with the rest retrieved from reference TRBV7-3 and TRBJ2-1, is GAGVSQTPSNKVTEKGKYVELRCDPISGHTALYWYRQSLGQGPEFLIYFQGTGAADDSGLPNDRFFAVRPEGSVSTLKIQRTERGDSAVYLCASSLGHQSSYNEQFFGPGTRLTVL.